The sequence of this T cell receptor (beta chain) was determined in a study of cytomegalovirus exposure and HLA in healthy donors. Notes on the study in general: Later analysis identified 15,000 to 20,000 TCR beta sequences associated with HLA alleles, using a false discovery rate threshold of 0.05. Roughly uniform depth of sequencing across donors was assumed in presence/absence analyses. Among TCR beta chains of equal frequency, HLA-associated ones were more clonally expanded in a later analysis.

This PCR relied on a set of 60 Vbeta primers and 13 Jbeta primers. Method: immunoSEQ multiplex PCR; TCRdb's copy keeps in-frame clones and lacks some. This table holds around 200,000 clones, more than 85% found once. In its sample, this clone was seen once. Its antigen is undetermined. In germline, CDR1 is LGHNA, CDR2 YSLEER. The CDR3 has 14 amino acids. V was shortened by 2 bases and J by 5 bases, with 13 bases between the two germline ends. The clonotype comes from a woman aged 18-29 years in good health and CMV-seronegative. Sequencing used PBMCs. This rearrangement joins TRBV4-3 to TRBJ2-7, with D maybe TRBD1 (6 bases). CDR3 DNA: TGCGCCAGCAGCCAAACCCCAGGGGCGGACGAGCAGTACTTC. Amino acids: CASSQTPGADEQYF.